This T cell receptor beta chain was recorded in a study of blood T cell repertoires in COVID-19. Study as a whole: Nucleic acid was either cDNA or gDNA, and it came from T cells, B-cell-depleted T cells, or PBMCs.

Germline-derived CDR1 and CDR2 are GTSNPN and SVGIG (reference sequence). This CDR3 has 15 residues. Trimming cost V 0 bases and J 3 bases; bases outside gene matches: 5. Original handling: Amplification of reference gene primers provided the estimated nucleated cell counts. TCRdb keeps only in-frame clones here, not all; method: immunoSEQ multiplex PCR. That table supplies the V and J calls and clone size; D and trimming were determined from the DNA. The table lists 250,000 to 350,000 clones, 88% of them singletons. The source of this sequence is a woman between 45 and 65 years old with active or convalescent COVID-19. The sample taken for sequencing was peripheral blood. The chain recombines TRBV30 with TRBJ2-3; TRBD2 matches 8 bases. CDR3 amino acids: CAWSVPERGTDTQYF. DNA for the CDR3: TGTGCCTGGAGTGTGCCCGAGCGGGGGACAGATACGCAGTATTTT.